This T cell receptor beta chain was captured by sequencing in a study of PD-L1 blockade in urothelial cancer. Turning to the study itself: Before enrollment, 0 to 3 chemotherapy regimens had been given to patients.

This clone has only a few counts. As to time point: pretreatment peripheral blood. PCRs were each spiked with synthetic TCR analog templates. Assay used: immunoSEQ multiplex PCR; TCRdb lists only in-frame clones, some missing. The sample yields 85,000 to 95,000 clones, 89% seen once. The CDR3 totals 15 residues. V lost 2 bases and J lost 6, with 14 bases in between. CDR1 is SGHNT, CDR2 YYREEE, per germline (reference sequence). The rearrangement joins TRBV5-4 to TRBJ2-2; a possible D gene is TRBD1 (6 bases). The sample consisted of PBMCs, taken around atezolizumab (anti-PD-L1) treatment. This clonotype was obtained from a woman aged 80 or over with urothelial cancer. CDR3 region: CASSFDRPRAGELFF. The CDR3 region has the DNA TGTGCCAGCAGCTTCGACAGGCCCAGGGCCGGGGAGCTGTTTTTT.